This is a list of T cell receptor beta chains from one sample in a study of shared clonotypes between healthy human individuals. Clones were sequenced by immunoSEQ multiplex PCR, and TCRdb holds only the in-frame ones, with some missing. The sample consists of under 2.5 million clones, 85% to 95% of them appearing once. The specimen was naive CD4+ T cells from PBMCs. The source of these receptors is a man younger than 35 in good health. Some clones in this sample may be carry-over from other donors' samples. Each CDR3 is given with its conserved first and last residue. A D gene is named only where the DNA matches it firmly. The size of a clone is reported for some rows only, either as once, few or many, or as a class for expanded clones.

V gene	clone size	J gene	D gene	CDR3 protein	CDR3 DNA
TRBV10-1	.	TRBJ2-5	TRBD1	CASSQDRASQETQYF	TGCGCCAGCAGCCAGGACAGGGCATCCCAAGAGACCCAGTACTTC
TRBV5-4	.	TRBJ2-1	TRBD2	CASSAGTSGKGEQFF	TGTGCCAGCAGCGCTGGGACTAGCGGGAAGGGTGAGCAGTTCTTC
TRBV5-6	.	TRBJ2-5	TRBD2	CASSLEREGKETQYF	TGTGCCAGCAGCTTGGAGCGGGAGGGAAAAGAGACCCAGTACTTC
TRBV5-1	.	TRBJ1-1	.	CASSPTRGKAFF	TGCGCCAGCAGCCCCACCCGAGGGAAGGCTTTCTTT
TRBV5-1	.	TRBJ2-3	.	CASSLDIAAGRDTQYF	TGCGCCAGCAGCTTGGACATCGCCGCCGGTCGAGATACGCAGTATTTT
TRBV5-1	few	TRBJ1-4	.	CASSRGSEEKLFF	TGCGCCAGCAGCCGAGGTTCTGAGGAAAAACTGTTTTTT
TRBV5-1	.	TRBJ1-2	.	CASSPGPKQYGYTF	TGCGCCAGCAGCCCGGGACCGAAACAGTATGGCTACACCTTC
TRBV4-2	once	TRBJ2-1	TRBD2	CASSQLAGGSYNEQFF	TGTGCCAGCAGCCAATTAGCGGGAGGCTCCTACAATGAGCAGTTCTTC
TRBV7-2	.	TRBJ2-2	.	CASSLASGSYTGELFF	TGTGCCAGCAGCTTAGCGAGCGGCTCGTACACCGGGGAGCTGTTTTTT
TRBV5-1	.	TRBJ2-2	.	CASKVGLNTGELFF	TGCGCCAGCAAAGTCGGTCTAAACACCGGGGAGCTGTTTTTT
TRBV29-1	.	TRBJ2-7	TRBD2	CSGRLAGGPGEQYF	TGCAGCGGGCGACTAGCGGGAGGGCCGGGCGAGCAGTACTTC
TRBV6-4	once	TRBJ2-2	TRBD2	CASSTLPGLAGGELFF	TGTGCCAGCAGTACCCTTCCGGGACTAGCAGGAGGGGAGCTGTTTTTT
TRBV28	.	TRBJ2-7	.	CASSPGGGAGVRNEQYF	TGTGCCAGCAGCCCAGGGGGGGGAGCGGGAGTGAGAAACGAGCAGTACTTC
TRBV5-1	once	TRBJ1-2	.	CASSRRGRWDNYGYTF	TGCGCCAGCAGCCGAAGGGGACGTTGGGATAACTATGGCTACACCTTC
TRBV10-3	.	TRBJ1-2	.	CAISVKGQANYGYTF	TGTGCCATCAGTGTCAAGGGGCAGGCAAACTATGGCTACACCTTC
TRBV7-2	.	TRBJ2-3	.	CASSPQVSTDTQYF	TGTGCCAGCAGCCCGCAGGTTAGCACAGATACGCAGTATTTT
TRBV13	.	TRBJ1-3	.	CASSSGPRNTIYF	TGTGCCAGCAGCTCTGGGCCAAGAAACACCATATATTTT